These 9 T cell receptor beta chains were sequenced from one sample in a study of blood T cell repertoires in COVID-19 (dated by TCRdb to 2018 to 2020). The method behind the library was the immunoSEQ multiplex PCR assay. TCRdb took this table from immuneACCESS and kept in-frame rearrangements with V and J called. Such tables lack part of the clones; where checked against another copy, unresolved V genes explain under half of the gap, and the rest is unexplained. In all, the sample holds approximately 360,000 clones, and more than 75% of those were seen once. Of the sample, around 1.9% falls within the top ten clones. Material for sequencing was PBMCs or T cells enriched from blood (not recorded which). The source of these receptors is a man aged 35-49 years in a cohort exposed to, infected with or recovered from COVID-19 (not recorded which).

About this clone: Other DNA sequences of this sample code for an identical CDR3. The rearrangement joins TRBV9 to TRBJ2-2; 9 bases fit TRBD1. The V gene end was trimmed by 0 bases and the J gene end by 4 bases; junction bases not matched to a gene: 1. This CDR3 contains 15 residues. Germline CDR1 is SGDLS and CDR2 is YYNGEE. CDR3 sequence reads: CASSVGQGGTGELFF. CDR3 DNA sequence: TGTGCCAGCAGCGTAGGACAGGGGGGCACCGGGGAGCTGTTTTTT.

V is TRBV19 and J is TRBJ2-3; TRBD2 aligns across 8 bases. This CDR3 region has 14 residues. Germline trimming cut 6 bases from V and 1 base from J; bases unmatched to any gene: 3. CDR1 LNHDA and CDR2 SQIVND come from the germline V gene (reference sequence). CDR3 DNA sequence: TGTGCCAGTAGCCCGCGGGAGGGCACAGATACGCAGTATTTT. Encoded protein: CASSPREGTDTQYF.

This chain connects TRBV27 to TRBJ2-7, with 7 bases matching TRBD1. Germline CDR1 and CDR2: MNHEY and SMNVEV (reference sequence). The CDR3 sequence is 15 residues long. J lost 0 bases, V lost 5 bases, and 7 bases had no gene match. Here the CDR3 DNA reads TGTGCCAGCAGTCTCGCCGGGACAGCCTCCTACGAGCAGTACTTC. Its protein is CASSLAGTASYEQYF.

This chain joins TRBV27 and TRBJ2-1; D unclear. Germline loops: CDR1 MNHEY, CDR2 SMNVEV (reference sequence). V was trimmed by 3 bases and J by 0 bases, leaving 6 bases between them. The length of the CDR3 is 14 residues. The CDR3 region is CASSFSSSYNEQFF. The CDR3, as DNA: TGTGCCAGCAGTTTTTCGAGCTCCTACAATGAGCAGTTCTTC.

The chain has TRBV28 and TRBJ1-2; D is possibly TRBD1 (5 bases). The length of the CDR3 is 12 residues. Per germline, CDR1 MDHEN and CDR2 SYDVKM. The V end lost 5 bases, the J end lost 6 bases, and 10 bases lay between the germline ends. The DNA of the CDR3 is TGTGCCAGCAGTAGTAGCAGGGATGGCTACACCTTC. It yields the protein CASSSSRDGYTF.

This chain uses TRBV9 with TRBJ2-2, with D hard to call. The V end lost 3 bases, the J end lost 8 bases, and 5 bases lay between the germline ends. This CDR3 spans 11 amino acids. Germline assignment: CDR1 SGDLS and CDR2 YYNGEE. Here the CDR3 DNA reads TGTGCCAGCAGCGGGGCGGGGGAGCTGTTTTTT. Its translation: CASSGAGELFF.

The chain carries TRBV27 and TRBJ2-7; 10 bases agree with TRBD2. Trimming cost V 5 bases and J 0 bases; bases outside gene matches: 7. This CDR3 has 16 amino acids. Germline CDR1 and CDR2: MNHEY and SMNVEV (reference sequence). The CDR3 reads CASSPGLADYSYEQYF. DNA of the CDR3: TGTGCCAGCAGTCCCGGACTAGCGGACTACTCCTACGAGCAGTACTTC.

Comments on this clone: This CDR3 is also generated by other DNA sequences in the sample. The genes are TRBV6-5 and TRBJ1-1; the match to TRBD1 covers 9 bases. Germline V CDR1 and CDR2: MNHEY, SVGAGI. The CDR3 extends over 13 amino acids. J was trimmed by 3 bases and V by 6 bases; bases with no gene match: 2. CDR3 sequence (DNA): TGTGCCAGCAGGAGACAGGGGGACACTGAAGCTTTCTTT. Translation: CASRRQGDTEAFF.

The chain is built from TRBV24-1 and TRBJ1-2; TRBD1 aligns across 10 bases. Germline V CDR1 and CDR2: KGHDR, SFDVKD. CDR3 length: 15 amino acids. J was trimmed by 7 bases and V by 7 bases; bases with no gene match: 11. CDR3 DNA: TGTGCCACCAGCGCCGGGACAGGGGTTGAAGGTGGCTACACCTTC. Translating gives CATSAGTGVEGGYTF.